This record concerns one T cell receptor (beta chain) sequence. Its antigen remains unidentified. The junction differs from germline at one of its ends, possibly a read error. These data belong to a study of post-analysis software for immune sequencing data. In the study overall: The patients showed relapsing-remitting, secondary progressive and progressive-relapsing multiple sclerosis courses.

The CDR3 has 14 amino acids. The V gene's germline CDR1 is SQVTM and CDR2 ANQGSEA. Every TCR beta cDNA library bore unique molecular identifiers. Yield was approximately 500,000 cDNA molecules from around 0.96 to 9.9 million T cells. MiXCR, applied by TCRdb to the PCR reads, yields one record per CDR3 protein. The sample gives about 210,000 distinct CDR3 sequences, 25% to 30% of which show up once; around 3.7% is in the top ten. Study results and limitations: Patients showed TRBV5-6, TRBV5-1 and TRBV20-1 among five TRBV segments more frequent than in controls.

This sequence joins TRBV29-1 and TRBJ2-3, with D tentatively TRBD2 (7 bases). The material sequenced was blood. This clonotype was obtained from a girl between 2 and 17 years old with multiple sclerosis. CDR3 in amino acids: CSVLPRGGTNTQYF. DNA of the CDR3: TGCAGCGTTCTGCCTAGGGGGGGCACAAATACGCAGTATTTT.